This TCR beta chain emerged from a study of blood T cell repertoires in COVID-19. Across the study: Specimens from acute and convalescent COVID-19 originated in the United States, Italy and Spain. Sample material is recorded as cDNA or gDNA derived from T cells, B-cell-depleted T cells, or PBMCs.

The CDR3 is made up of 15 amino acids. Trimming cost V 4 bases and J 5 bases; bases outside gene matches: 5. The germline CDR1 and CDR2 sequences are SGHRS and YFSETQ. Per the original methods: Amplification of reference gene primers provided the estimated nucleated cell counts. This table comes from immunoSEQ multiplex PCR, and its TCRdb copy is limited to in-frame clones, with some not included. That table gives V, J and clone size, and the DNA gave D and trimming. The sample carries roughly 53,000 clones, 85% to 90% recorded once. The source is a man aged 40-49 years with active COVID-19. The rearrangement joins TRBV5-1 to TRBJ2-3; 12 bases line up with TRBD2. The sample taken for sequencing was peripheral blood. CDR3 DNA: TGCGCCAGCAGCCCTACTAGCGGGAGGTTAGATACGCAGTATTTT. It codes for CASSPTSGRLDTQYF. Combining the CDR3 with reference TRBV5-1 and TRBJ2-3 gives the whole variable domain KAGVTQTPRYLIKTRGQQVTLSCSPISGHRSVSWYQQTPGQGLQFLFEYFSETQRNKGNFPGRFSGRQFSNSRSEMNVSTLELGDSALYLCASSPTSGRLDTQYFGPGTRLTVL.